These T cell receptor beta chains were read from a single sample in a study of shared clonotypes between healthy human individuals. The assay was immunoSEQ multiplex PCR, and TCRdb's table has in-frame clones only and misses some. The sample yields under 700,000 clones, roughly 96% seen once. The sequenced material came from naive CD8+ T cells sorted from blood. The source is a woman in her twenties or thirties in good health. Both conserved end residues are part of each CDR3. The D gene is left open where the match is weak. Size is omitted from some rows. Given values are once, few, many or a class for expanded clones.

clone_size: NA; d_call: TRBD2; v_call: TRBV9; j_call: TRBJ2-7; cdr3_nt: TGTGCCAGCAGCGTAGATTTGCTGAGCGGGAGGGCGGGGGAGCAGTACTTC; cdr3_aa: CASSVDLLSGRAGEQYF
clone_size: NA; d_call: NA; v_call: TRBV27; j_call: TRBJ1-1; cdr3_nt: TGTGCCAGCAGAATCGGGGGCACTGAAGCTTTCTTT; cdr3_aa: CASRIGGTEAFF
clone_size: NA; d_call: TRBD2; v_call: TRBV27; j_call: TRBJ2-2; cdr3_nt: TGTGCCAGCAGTTCCGTCAGAGCCGGGACTAGCGGGAGACCTAACACCGGGGAGCTGTTTTTT; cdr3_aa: CASSSVRAGTSGRPNTGELFF
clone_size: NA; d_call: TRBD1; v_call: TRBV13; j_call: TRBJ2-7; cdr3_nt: TGTGCCAGCAGCGGACAGGGGTTTCTCCACGAGCAGTACTTC; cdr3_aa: CASSGQGFLHEQYF
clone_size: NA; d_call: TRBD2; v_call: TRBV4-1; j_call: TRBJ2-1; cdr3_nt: TGCGCCAGCAGCCAAGACCCACCGTGGGGGGGAGAGCAGTTCTTC; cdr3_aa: CASSQDPPWGGEQFF
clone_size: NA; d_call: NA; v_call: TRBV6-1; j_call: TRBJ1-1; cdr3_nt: TGTGCCAGCAGTGACTTTGTGGGGAACACTGAAGCTTTCTTT; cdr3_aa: CASSDFVGNTEAFF
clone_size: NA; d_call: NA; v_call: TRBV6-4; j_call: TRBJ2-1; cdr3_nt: TGTGCCAGCAGTGTAGAACTGGAACATTACAATGAGCAGTTCTTC; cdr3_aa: CASSVELEHYNEQFF
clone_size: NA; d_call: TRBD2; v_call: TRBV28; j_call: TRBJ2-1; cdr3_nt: TGTGCCAGCAGTTCCGGATGGGTTAGCGGGAGGGCTTCGGATGAGCAGTTCTTC; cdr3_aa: CASSSGWVSGRASDEQFF
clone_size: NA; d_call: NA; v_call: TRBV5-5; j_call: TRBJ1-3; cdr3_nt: TGTGCCAGCAGCTTGGTTATGGTCACCTCTGGAAACACCATATATTTT; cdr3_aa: CASSLVMVTSGNTIYF
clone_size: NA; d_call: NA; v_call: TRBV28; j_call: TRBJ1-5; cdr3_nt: TGTGCCAGCAGTCTCCCGGGCGGGTACAATCAGCCCCAGCATTTT; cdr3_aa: CASSLPGGYNQPQHF
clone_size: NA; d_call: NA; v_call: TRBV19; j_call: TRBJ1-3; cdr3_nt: TGTGCCAGTAGTACCGGAAACACCATATATTTT; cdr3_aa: CASSTGNTIYF
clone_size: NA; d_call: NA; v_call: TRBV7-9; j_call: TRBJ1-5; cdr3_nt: TGTGCCAGCAGCAACTACAATCAGCCCCAGCATTTT; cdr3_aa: CASSNYNQPQHF
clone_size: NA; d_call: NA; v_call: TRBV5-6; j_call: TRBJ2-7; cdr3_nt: TGTGCCAGCAGCCCGACCAGTTCGACTAGAGCCTACGAGCAGTACTTC; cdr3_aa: CASSPTSSTRAYEQYF
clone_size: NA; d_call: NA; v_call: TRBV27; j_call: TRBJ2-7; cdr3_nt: TGTGCCAGCGGTCCGGCCAGGGCCTACGAGCAGTACTTC; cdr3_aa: CASGPARAYEQYF
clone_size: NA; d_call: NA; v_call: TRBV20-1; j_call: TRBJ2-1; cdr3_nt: TGCAGTGCTACCCCCTTAGTCGAGCAGTTCTTC; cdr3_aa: CSATPLVEQFF
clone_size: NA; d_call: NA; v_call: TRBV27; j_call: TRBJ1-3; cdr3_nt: TGTGCCAGCAGCCTGAGCTCTGGAAACACCATATATTTT; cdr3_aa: CASSLSSGNTIYF
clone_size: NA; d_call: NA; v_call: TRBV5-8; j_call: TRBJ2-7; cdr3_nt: TGTGCCAGCAGCGTAGACACCTCCTACGAGCAGTACTTC; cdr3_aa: CASSVDTSYEQYF
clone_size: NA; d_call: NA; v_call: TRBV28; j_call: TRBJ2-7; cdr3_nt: TGTGCCAGCAGCAGCGGTTACGAGCAGTACTTC; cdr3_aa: CASSSGYEQYF
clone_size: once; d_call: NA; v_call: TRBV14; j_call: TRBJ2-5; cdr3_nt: TGTGCCAGCAGCCATAGGGGGGTGCAAGAGACCCAGTACTTC; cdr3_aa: CASSHRGVQETQYF
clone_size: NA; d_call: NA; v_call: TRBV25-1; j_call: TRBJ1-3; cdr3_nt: TGTGCCAGCAGTGAAAGCCAGGGCTCTGGAAACACCATATATTTT; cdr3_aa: CASSESQGSGNTIYF
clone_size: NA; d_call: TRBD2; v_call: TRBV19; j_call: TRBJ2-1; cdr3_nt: TGTGCCAGTAGTATTGGCCTAGCGGGAGTAAATGAGCAGTTCTTC; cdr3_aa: CASSIGLAGVNEQFF
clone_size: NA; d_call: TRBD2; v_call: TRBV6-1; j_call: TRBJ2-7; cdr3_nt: TGTGCCATCCTCGGACTAGCGGACACCTACGAGCAGTACTTC; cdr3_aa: CAILGLADTYEQYF
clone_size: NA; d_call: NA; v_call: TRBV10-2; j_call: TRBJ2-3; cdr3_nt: TGCGCCAGTTGGACTGCTAGCGTAACTAGCACAGATACGCAGTATTTT; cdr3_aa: CASWTASVTSTDTQYF
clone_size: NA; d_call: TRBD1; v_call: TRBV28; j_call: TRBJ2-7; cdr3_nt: TGTGCCAGCAGTCCCGGGACAGGAGCTTCCTACGAGCAGTACTTC; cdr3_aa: CASSPGTGASYEQYF
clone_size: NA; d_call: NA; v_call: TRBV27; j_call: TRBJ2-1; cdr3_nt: TGTGCCAGCAGTTTACTCAAAGCGCTAGTGGGAGGCAACAATGAGCAGTTCTTC; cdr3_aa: CASSLLKALVGGNNEQFF
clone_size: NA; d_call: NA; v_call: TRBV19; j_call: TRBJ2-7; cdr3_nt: TGTGCCAGTAGTATACACCCCGGGCAGGCCGTCGGCGGCGAGCAGTACTTC; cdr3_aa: CASSIHPGQAVGGEQYF
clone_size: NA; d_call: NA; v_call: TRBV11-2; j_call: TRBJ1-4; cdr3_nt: TGTGCCAGCAGCTTAGCTAATGAAAAACTGTTTTTT; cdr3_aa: CASSLANEKLFF
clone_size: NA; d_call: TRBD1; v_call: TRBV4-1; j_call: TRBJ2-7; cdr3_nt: TGCGCCAGCAGCCAAGGCCGGGACAGGGGCCTTTACGAGCAGTACTTC; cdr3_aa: CASSQGRDRGLYEQYF
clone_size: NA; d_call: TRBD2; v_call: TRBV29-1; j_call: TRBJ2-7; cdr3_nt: TGCAGCGTTTCCGGAGGGACTAGCGGGAGTTACGAGCAGTACTTC; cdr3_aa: CSVSGGTSGSYEQYF
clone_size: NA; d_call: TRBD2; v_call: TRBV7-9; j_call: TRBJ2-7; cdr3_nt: TGTGCCAGCAGCCCCAGCGGGAACAACGAGCAGTACTTC; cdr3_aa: CASSPSGNNEQYF
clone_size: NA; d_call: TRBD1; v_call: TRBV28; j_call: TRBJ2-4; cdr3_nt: TGTGCCAGCAGTTTATATGGGACAGGGGACCTAAAAAACATTCAGTACTTC; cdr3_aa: CASSLYGTGDLKNIQYF
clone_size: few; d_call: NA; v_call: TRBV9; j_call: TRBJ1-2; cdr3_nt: TGTGCCAGCAGCGGCCTCCGGACAGACAACTATGGCTACACCTTC; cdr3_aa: CASSGLRTDNYGYTF
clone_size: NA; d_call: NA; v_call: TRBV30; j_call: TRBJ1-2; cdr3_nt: TGTGCCTGGAGTGTTATGGGGGGGAGCTATGGCTACACCTTC; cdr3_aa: CAWSVMGGSYGYTF
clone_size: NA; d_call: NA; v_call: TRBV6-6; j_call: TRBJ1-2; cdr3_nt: TGTGCCAGCAGTTACGCGGGCCCCTATGGCTACACCTTC; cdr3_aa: CASSYAGPYGYTF
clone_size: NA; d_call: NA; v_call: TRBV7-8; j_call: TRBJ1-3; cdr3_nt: TGTGCCAGCAGCGCAACACTGATTGACTCTGGAAACACCATATATTTT; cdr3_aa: CASSATLIDSGNTIYF
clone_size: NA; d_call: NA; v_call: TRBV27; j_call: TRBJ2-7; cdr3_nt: TGTGCCAGCAGTTTAATAGGTCAGAGGGGCTACGAGCAGTACTTC; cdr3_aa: CASSLIGQRGYEQYF
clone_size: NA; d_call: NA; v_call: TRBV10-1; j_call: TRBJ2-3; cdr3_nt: TGCGCCAGCAGTCGGGCAGCCATATCTGTCACAGATACGCAGTATTTT; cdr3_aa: CASSRAAISVTDTQYF
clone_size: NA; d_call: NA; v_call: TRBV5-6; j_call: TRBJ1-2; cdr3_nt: TGTGCCAGCAGCTCCGGACAACTTCTCATCTATGGCTACACCTTC; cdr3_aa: CASSSGQLLIYGYTF
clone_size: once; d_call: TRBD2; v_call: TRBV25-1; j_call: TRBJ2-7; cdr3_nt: TGTGCCAGCAGTGGCGGTAGCGGGACCCACGAGCAGTACTTC; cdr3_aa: CASSGGSGTHEQYF
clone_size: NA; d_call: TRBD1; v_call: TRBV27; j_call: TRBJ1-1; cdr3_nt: TGTGCCAGCAGTCCGGGGACAGGGGTTACTGAAGCTTTCTTT; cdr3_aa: CASSPGTGVTEAFF
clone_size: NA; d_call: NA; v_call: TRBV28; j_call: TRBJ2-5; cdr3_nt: TGTGCCAGCAAAAAAACAGGGCGGTCTCAGGAGACCCAGTACTTC; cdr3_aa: CASKKTGRSQETQYF
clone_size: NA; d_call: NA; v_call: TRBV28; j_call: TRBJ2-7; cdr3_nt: TGTGCCAGCAGACAACTGCAGGGGCCCTCCTCCTACGAGCAGTACTTC; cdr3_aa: CASRQLQGPSSYEQYF
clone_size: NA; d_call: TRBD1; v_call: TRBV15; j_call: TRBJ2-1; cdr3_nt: TGTGCCACCAGCCAGGACAGGGTCTCCTACAATGAGCAGTTCTTC; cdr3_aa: CATSQDRVSYNEQFF
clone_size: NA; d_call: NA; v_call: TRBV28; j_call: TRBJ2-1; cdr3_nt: TGTGCCAGCAGCCCTCCTGGGGTTCAACAGTTCTTC; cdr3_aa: CASSPPGVQQFF
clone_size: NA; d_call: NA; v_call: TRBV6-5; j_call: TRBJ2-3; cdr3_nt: TGTGCCAGCAGTTACTATCCGGGAGCCGGCACAGATACGCAGTATTTT; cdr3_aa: CASSYYPGAGTDTQYF
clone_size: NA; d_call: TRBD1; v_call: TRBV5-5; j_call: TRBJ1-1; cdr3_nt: TGTGCCAGCAGCAAAACAGGGGGGATCAACACTGAAGCTTTCTTT; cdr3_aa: CASSKTGGINTEAFF
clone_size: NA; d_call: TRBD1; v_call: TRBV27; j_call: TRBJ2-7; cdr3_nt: TGTGCCAGCAGTTTATCTTTGGGACAGGGGTTTTTCAACGAGCAGTACTTC; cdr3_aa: CASSLSLGQGFFNEQYF
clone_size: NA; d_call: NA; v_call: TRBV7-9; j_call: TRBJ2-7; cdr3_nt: TGTGCCAGCAGCTTAGGTCCCGGGGAGCAGTACTTC; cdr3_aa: CASSLGPGEQYF
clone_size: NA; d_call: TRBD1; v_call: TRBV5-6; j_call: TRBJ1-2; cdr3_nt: TGTGCCAGCAGCTTGGATGGTACGGGACAGAGCTATGGCTACACCTTC; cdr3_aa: CASSLDGTGQSYGYTF
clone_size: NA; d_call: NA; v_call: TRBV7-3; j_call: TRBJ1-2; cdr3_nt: TGTGCCAGCAGCTTAGCGGTTGGCAGTAACTATGGCTACACCTTC; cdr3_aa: CASSLAVGSNYGYTF